This T cell receptor beta chain comes out of a study of blood T cell repertoires in COVID-19. The overall study: T cells, B-cell-depleted T cells, or PBMCs supplied cDNA or gDNA.

Participant-reported clinical history was the basis for cohort assignment. TCRdb's table, derived via immunoSEQ multiplex PCR, lists solely in-frame clones and lacks some. Of around 450,000 clones detected, around 90% appear once; the ten largest clones hold 0.7%. This clone was recorded at least ten times. The same CDR3 arises from other DNA sequences in this sample as well. Germline V gene data show CDR1 as MNHEY and CDR2 as SMNVEV (reference sequence). The CDR3 runs 14 residues. The ends lost 5 bases at V and 2 bases at J; junction bases unmatched: 5. This clonotype originated in a woman aged 18-29 years who had recovered from COVID-19. The sequencing input was PBMCs or T cells enriched from blood (not recorded which). The chain links TRBV27 to TRBJ1-2; 7 nucleotides match TRBD1. The CDR3 region is CASSRQGANYGYTF. CDR3 coding DNA: TGTGCCAGCAGTCGACAGGGAGCAAACTATGGCTACACCTTC.